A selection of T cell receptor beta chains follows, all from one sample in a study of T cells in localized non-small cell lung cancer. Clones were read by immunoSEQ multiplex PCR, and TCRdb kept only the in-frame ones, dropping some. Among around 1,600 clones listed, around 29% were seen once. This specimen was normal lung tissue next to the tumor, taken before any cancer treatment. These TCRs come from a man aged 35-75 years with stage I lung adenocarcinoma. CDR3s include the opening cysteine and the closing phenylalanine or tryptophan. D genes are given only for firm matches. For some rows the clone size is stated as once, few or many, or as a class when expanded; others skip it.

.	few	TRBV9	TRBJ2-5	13	TGTGCCAGCAGTCCTCACGGAAGGGAGACCCAGTACTTC	CASSPHGRETQYF
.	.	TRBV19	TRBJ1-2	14	TGTGCCAGTATTTCAAACGGACGTAAGCATGGCTACACCTTC	CASISNGRKHGYTF
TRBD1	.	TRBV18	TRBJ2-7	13	TGTGCCAGCTCACCACCGGGACAGGGAGAGCAGTACTTC	CASSPPGQGEQYF
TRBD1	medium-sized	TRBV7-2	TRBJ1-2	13	TGTGCCGGACGGACAGGGGGCCGGTTAGGCTACACCTTC	CAGRTGGRLGYTF
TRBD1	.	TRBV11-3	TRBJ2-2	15	TGTGCCAGCAGCTTACAGGGGGCTATGACCGGGGAGCTGTTTTTT	CASSLQGAMTGELFF
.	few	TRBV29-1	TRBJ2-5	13	TGCAGCGTTGAGTTACAGGGCCCAGAGACCCAGTACTTC	CSVELQGPETQYF
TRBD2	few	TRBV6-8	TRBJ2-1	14	TGTGCCATCAGACCGGGACTACAATACAATGAGCAGTTCTTC	CAIRPGLQYNEQFF
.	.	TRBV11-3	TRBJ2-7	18	TGTGCCAGCAGCAAAGCCCCTACAACCGGGACAAACTCCTACGAGCAGTACTTC	CASSKAPTTGTNSYEQYF
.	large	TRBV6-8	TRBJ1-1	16	TGTGCCAGCAGTTACGACCTCCCCCGGGGCGGCACTGAAGCTTTCTTT	CASSYDLPRGGTEAFF
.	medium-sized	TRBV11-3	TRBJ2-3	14	TGTGCCAGCAGCTTTTCCCTGCGGACAGATACGCAGTATTTT	CASSFSLRTDTQYF
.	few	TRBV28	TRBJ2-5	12	TGTGCCAGCAGTTTCCGTCGGAAGACCCAGTACTTC	CASSFRRKTQYF
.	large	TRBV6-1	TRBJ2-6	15	TGTGCCAGCAGTGAAGGGGGCTCTGGGGCCAACGTCCTGACTTTC	CASSEGGSGANVLTF
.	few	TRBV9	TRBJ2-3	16	TGTGCCAGCAGCGTAGCGGGTCAGGGCCCCACAGATACGCAGTATTTT	CASSVAGQGPTDTQYF
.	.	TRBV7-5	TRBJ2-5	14	TGTGCCAGCAGCTCATCGGGAGGGCGAAAGACCCAGTACTTC	CASSSSGGRKTQYF
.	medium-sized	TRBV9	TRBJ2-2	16	TGTGCCAGCAGCGTAGCACCCACAGGGTTGACCGGGGAGCTGTTTTTT	CASSVAPTGLTGELFF
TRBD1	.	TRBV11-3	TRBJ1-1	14	TGTGCCAGCAGCCCACGGACAGGGGGTACTGAAGCTTTCTTT	CASSPRTGGTEAFF
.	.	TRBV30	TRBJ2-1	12	TGTGCCTGGAGCGCGAACTACAATGAGCAGTTCTTC	CAWSANYNEQFF
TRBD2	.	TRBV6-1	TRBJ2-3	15	TGTGCCAGCAGTGAAGCTAGCGGGAGCACAGATACGCAGTATTTT	CASSEASGSTDTQYF
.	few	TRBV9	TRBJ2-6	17	TGTGCCAGCAGCTTCGACCCGTCCGTGTCTGGGGCCAACGTCCTGACTTTC	CASSFDPSVSGANVLTF
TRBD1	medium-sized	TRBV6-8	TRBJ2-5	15	TGTGCCAGCACCGGGACAGGCACTACTCAAGAGACCCAGTACTTC	CASTGTGTTQETQYF
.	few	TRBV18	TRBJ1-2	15	TGTGCCAGCTCACAAACCGGCAGGGCTGACTATGGCTACACCTTC	CASSQTGRADYGYTF
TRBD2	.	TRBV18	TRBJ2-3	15	TGTGCCAGCTCACCAGGCGGGGGGAGCACAGATACGCAGTATTTT	CASSPGGGSTDTQYF
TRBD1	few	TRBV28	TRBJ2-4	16	TGTGCCAGCAGATCGCCTAGCCAGGGACAGGGAAACATTCAGTACTTC	CASRSPSQGQGNIQYF
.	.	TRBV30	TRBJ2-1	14	TGTGCCTGGAGTCGACGGGGAGAGTCCGCAGAGCAGTTCTTC	CAWSRRGESAEQFF
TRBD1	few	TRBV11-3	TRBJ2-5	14	TGTGCCAGCAGCTTGGACAGGATCCAAGAGACCCAGTACTTC	CASSLDRIQETQYF
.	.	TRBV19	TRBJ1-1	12	TGTGCCAGTAGGGACGGTAACACTGAAGCTTTCTTT	CASRDGNTEAFF
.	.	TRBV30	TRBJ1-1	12	TGTGCCTGGAGCAGTTCCAACACTGAAGCTTTCTTT	CAWSSSNTEAFF
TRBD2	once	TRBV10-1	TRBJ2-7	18	TGCGCCAGCAGTGGGAGACTAGCGCGAATTTTCGGCCCCTACGAGCAGTACTTC	CASSGRLARIFGPYEQYF
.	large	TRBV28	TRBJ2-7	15	TGTGCCAGCAGTTTAGCCGGGGCCGAGTCCTACGAGCAGTACTTC	CASSLAGAESYEQYF
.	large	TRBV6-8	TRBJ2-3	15	TGTGCCAGCAGGGGAACAGGGCTGAGCACAGATACGCAGTATTTT	CASRGTGLSTDTQYF
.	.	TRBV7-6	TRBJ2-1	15	TGTGCCAGCAGTTACAGGGTAGCCTCCTACAATGAGCAGTTCTTC	CASSYRVASYNEQFF
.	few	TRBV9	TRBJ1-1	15	TGTGCCAGCACCTCGGCGGCAGGCACGAACACTGAAGCTTTCTTT	CASTSAAGTNTEAFF
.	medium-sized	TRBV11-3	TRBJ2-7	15	TGTGCCAGCAGCTTTCTCGCAACGAGAACCTACGAGCAGTACTTC	CASSFLATRTYEQYF
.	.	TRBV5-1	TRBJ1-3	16	TGCGCCAGCAGCTTGCAACTTGGCAGCTCTGGAAACACCATATATTTT	CASSLQLGSSGNTIYF
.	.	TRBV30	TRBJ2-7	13	TGTGCCTGGAGTGTTTCCGGGGGTTACGAGCAGTACTTC	CAWSVSGGYEQYF
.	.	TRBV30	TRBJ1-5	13	TGTGCCTGGAGTGTAAAAGCAAATCAGCCCCAGCATTTT	CAWSVKANQPQHF
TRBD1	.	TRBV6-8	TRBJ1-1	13	TGTGCCAGCAGTTCGGGACAGAATAATGAAGCTTTCTTT	CASSSGQNNEAFF
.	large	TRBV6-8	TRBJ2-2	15	TGTGCCAGCAAACCGGGACTCCTGAGAACCGGGGAGCTGTTTTTT	CASKPGLLRTGELFF
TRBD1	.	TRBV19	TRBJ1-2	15	TGTGCCAGTAGCACCCAGACAGGGCCAAACTATGGCTACACCTTC	CASSTQTGPNYGYTF
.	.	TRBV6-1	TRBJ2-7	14	TGTGCCAGCAGTGAAGCAGAGACAGCATACGAGCAGTACTTC	CASSEAETAYEQYF
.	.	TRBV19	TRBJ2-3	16	TGTGCCAGTAGTACTGTAAGGGGCGGGAGCACAGATACGCAGTATTTT	CASSTVRGGSTDTQYF
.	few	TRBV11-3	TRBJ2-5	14	TGTGCCAGCAGCCAGGGGACACCTAAAGAGACCCAGTACTTC	CASSQGTPKETQYF
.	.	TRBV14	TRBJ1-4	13	TGTGCCAGCAGCCAAGGCCCGGTTGAAAAACTGTTTTTT	CASSQGPVEKLFF
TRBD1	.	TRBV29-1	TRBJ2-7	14	TGCAGCGTGCTGGGAATAGGGGGCGCGTACGAGCAGTACTTC	CSVLGIGGAYEQYF
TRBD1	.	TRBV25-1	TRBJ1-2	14	TGTGCCAGCAGTGAGACAGGGGGGGGTTATGGCTACACCTTC	CASSETGGGYGYTF
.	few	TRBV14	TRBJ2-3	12	TGTGCCAGCAGCCAAGCCCGAGATACGCAGTATTTT	CASSQARDTQYF
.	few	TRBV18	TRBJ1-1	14	TGTGCCAGCTCACCGTCGACAGGGAACACTGAAGCTTTCTTT	CASSPSTGNTEAFF
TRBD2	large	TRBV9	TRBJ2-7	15	TGTGCCAGCAGTGAAGCGCGTCTAGCGGGGGCCGAGCAGTACTTC	CASSEARLAGAEQYF
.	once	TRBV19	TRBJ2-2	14	TGTGCCAGTAGTATGATGGAGGGATCCGGGGAGCTGTTTTTT	CASSMMEGSGELFF
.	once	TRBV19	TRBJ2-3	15	TGTGCCAGTGGAACCGGGACATCCAGCACAGATACGCAGTATTTT	CASGTGTSSTDTQYF